This TCR beta chain emerged from a study of blood T cell repertoires in COVID-19. At the level of the study: Samples taken during acute and convalescent COVID-19 were collected in the United States, Italy and Spain. Nucleic acid was either cDNA or gDNA, and it came from T cells, B-cell-depleted T cells, or PBMCs.

Authors' methods: The assay estimated nucleated cells by amplifying reference gene primers. Profiling relied on immunoSEQ multiplex PCR, and the TCRdb table lists in-frame clones only, not all of them. The DNA gave D and trimming, while V, J and clone size come from that table. This repertoire shows around 140,000 clones, around nine tenths found once; its top ten account for approximately 1.5%. The CDR3 totals 16 residues. Germline CDR1 is SNHLY and CDR2 is FYNNEI. V was trimmed by 4 bases and J by 5 bases, leaving 18 bases between them. Sequenced sample: peripheral blood. The chain joins TRBV2 to TRBJ1-5, with D possibly being TRBD1 (6 bases). This clonotype originated in a woman in her 50s with acute or convalescent COVID-19. In DNA, the CDR3 is TGTGCCAGCAGTGTACAGGGAAACATAGGATATCAGCCCCAGCATTTT. Translation gives CASSVQGNIGYQPQHF.